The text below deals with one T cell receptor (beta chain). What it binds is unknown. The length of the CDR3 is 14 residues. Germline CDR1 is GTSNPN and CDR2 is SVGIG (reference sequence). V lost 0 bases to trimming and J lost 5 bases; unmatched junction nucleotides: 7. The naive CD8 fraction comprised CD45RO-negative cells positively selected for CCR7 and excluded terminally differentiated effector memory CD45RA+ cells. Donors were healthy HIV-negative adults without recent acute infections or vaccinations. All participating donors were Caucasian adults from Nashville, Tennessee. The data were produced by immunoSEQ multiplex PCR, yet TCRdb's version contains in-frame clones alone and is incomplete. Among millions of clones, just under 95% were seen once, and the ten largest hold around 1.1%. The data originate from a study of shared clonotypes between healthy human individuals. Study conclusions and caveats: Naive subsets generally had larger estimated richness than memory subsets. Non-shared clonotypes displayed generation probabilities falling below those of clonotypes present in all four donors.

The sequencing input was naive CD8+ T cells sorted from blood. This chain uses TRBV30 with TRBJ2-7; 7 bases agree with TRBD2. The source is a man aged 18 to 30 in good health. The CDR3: CAWSVVGGPHEQYF. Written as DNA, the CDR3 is TGTGCCTGGAGTGTGGTGGGAGGGCCCCACGAGCAGTACTTC.